These 26 T cell receptor beta chains were all obtained from the same sample, sequenced in a study of control samples from healthy donors and cancer patients. Here immunoSEQ multiplex PCR was the method, and the copy in TCRdb shows in-frame clones only, minus some. The table shows fewer than 200,000 clones, with around 93% occurring only once. The sequenced sample consisted of blood. Receptor source: a woman aged 60-75 years in good health.

V and J are TRBV16 and TRBJ1-1, with D unresolved. V lost 1 base to trimming and J lost 2 bases, with 8 bases between them. Germline-derived CDR1 and CDR2 are KGHSY and FQNENV. The CDR3 extends over 14 amino acids. CDR3 sequence reads: CASSQLHVNTEAFF. CDR3 DNA: TGTGCCAGCAGCCAATTACACGTTAACACTGAAGCTTTCTTT.

The V call is TRBV18, the J call TRBJ2-2; 8 bases fit TRBD1. The CDR3 has 16 residues. Losses at the gene ends were 2 bases for V and 4 bases for J; bases not matched to a gene: 6. Germline-derived CDR1 and CDR2 are KGHSH and LQKENI. The CDR3: CASSPRTGQTTGELFF. CDR3 in DNA: TGTGCCAGCTCACCAAGGACAGGGCAGACCACCGGGGAGCTGTTTTTT.

The chain employs TRBV4-3 and TRBJ1-2; the match to TRBD1 covers 8 bases. V shed 0 bases, J shed 3 bases, and the junction held 18 bases outside the gene matches. The CDR3 spans 20 residues. Per the germline V gene, CDR1 is LGHNA and CDR2 is YSLEER. CDR3 bases: TGCGCCAGCAGCCAAGACTTAAGGTTCCCGCCGGCGACAGGGGACTATGGCTACACCTTC. It encodes CASSQDLRFPPATGDYGYTF.

A note on this clone: Other nucleotide sequences from this sample produce the same CDR3. The chain joins TRBV5-1 to TRBJ2-5; 12 nucleotides match TRBD2. V dropped 5 bases and J dropped 5; count of bases not matched to a gene: 4. The CDR3 is 14 residues long. The germline V gene has CDR1 SGHRS and CDR2 YFSETQ. The CDR3 protein is CASRTSGGGETQYF. DNA for the CDR3: TGCGCCAGCAGGACTAGCGGGGGTGGTGAGACCCAGTACTTC.

The rearrangement uses TRBV3-1 (or the pseudogene TRBV3-2) and TRBJ1-2; D unclear. The V gene lost 0 bases and the J gene lost 2 bases, with 4 bases spanning the gap. The CDR3 has 13 amino acids. Germline CDR1 reads LGHDT; CDR2 reads YNNKEL (reference sequence). In nucleotides, the CDR3 is TGTGCCAGCAGCCAAGACCGAAACTATGGCTACACCTTC. Amino acids: CASSQDRNYGYTF.

The chain links TRBV5-4 to TRBJ1-1; 7 bases map to TRBD1. CDR3 length equals 14 residues. Trimming removed 3 bases from V and 2 bases from J; junction bases left unmatched: 4. Germline V gene sequence: CDR1 SGHNT, CDR2 YYREEE (reference sequence). DNA of the CDR3: TGTGCCAGCAGCTGGGGACAGACCAACACTGAAGCTTTCTTT. As protein: CASSWGQTNTEAFF.

This chain uses TRBV9 with TRBJ2-2; 9 nucleotides agree with TRBD2. Germline values: CDR1 SGDLS, CDR2 YYNGEE. This CDR3 region has 16 residues. J gave up 2 bases and V 4 bases, and 6 bases lay outside the gene matches. The CDR3 DNA follows: TGTGCCAGCAGCCGCGCGGGGGGGGCTAACACCGGGGAGCTGTTTTTT. Amino acids: CASSRAGGANTGELFF.

The V call is TRBV7-9, the J call TRBJ1-5; TRBD1 might be the D (5 bases). Between the trimmed V and J ends, which lost 2 bases and 6 bases, there was a span of 20 bases. This CDR3 is 17 amino acids long. The germline CDR1 and CDR2 sequences are SEHNR and FQNEAQ (reference sequence). CDR3 sequence reads: CASSLSTAQGLSQPQHF. The CDR3 nucleotides read TGTGCCAGCAGCTTAAGCACAGCGCAGGGCCTATCTCAGCCCCAGCATTTT.

This clone was detected once. The chain recombines TRBV10-2 with TRBJ2-7; no definite D call. This CDR3 is 12 amino acids long. Trimming stripped 3 bases from V and 6 bases from J, with 9 bases between. Germline values: CDR1 WSHSY, CDR2 SAAADI. CDR3 sequence (DNA): TGCGCCAGCAGTGACCGGCTCCGCGAGCAGTACTTC. It codes for CASSDRLREQYF.

The V gene is TRBV27, the J gene TRBJ2-7; tentative D call: TRBD1 (6 bases). Germline CDR1 is MNHEY and CDR2 is SMNVEV (reference sequence). Deletions cut 5 bases from V and 3 bases from J, with 17 bases between. This CDR3 spans 15 amino acids. CDR3 residues: CASSRLGAGVYEQYF. CDR3 nucleotides: TGTGCCAGCAGTAGGCTCGGCGCAGGGGTCTACGAGCAGTACTTC.

V is TRBV29-1 and J is TRBJ1-2; tentative D call: TRBD1 (5 bases). Germline V gene data show CDR1 as SQVTM and CDR2 as ANQGSEA. V dropped 0 bases and J dropped 4 bases, with 15 bases sitting between them. CDR3 length: 15 residues. CDR3: CSVEDRDPFFYGYTF. The CDR3 nucleotides read TGCAGCGTTGAAGACCGGGACCCTTTCTTCTATGGCTACACCTTC.

V is TRBV6-5 and J is TRBJ1-2; a possible D gene is TRBD1 (6 bases). Trimming stripped 9 bases from V and 2 bases from J, with 13 bases between. The CDR3 length is 13 residues. Germline V gives CDR1 MNHEY, CDR2 SVGAGI. This CDR3 is CASRTDSNYGYTF. The CDR3 nucleotides are TGTGCCAGTCGCACGGACAGCAACTATGGCTACACCTTC.

V and J are TRBV7-9 and TRBJ1-4, with 8 bases matching TRBD1. The germline CDR1 and CDR2 sequences are SEHNR and FQNEAQ (reference sequence). The CDR3 consists of 14 residues. Trimming cost V 5 bases and J 7 bases; bases outside gene matches: 6. The DNA of the CDR3 is TGTGCCAGCAGCACGGACAGGGAAGGTGAAAAACTGTTTTTT. Its translation: CASSTDREGEKLFF.

This clone turned up a few times. The chain couples TRBV5-6 to TRBJ2-7, with TRBD1 as a possible D gene (6 bases). This CDR3 is built from 15 residues. The germline CDR1 and CDR2 sequences are SGHDT and YYEEEE. Trimming took off 4 bases at V and 6 bases at J, with 20 bases between the two ends. The chain's CDR3 is CASSRWARGYGEQYF. The CDR3 DNA follows: TGTGCCAGCAGCCGGTGGGCCAGGGGTTATGGCGAGCAGTACTTC.

The gene calls are TRBV6-2 or TRBV6-3 and TRBJ1-2, with a weak D call TRBD1 (6 bases). This CDR3 comprises 14 residues. V was trimmed by 5 bases and J by 2 bases, leaving 12 bases between them. Germline V gives CDR1 MNHEY, CDR2 SVGEGT. The CDR3 is CASSVVQGNYGYTF. CDR3 sequence (DNA): TGTGCCAGCAGTGTGGTGCAGGGGAACTATGGCTACACCTTC.

The V call is TRBV27, the J call TRBJ1-4; 7 bases map to TRBD1. J gave up 6 bases and V 5 bases, and 6 bases lay outside the gene matches. Germline CDR1 MNHEY, CDR2 SMNVEV (reference sequence). The CDR3 has 14 residues. The CDR3 DNA follows: TGTGCCAGCAGTCTTCGACAGGGTTATGAAAAACTGTTTTTT. Protein: CASSLRQGYEKLFF.

The count of this clone is one. V gene TRBV18 combines with J gene TRBJ2-7, with a tentative D call TRBD1 (7 bases). Trimming cost V 3 bases and J 10 bases, with 19 bases left between them. CDR1 is KGHSH, CDR2 LQKENI, per germline. The CDR3 is 14 residues long. CDR3 protein: CASSPGGQWSFQYF. In DNA form, the CDR3 reads TGTGCCAGCTCACCGGGGGGACAGTGGTCGTTTCAGTACTTC.

The chain recombines TRBV7-3 with TRBJ2-6, with D unresolved. V was shortened by 0 bases and J by 2 bases, with 5 bases between the two germline ends. The CDR3 consists of 15 residues. The germline gives CDR1 SGHTA, CDR2 FQGTGA. CDR3 nucleotides: TGTGCCAGCAGCTTAACGTTAACTGGGGCCAACGTCCTGACTTTC. Translating it yields CASSLTLTGANVLTF. The full variable domain, in which reference TRBV7-3 and TRBJ2-6 provide the parts outside the CDR3, is GAGVSQTPSNKVTEKGKYVELRCDPISGHTALYWYRQSLGQGPEFLIYFQGTGAADDSGLPNDRFFAVRPEGSVSTLKIQRTERGDSAVYLCASSLTLTGANVLTFGAGSRLTVL.

The chain employs TRBV7-9 and TRBJ1-3; D remains unclear. With 2 bases removed from V and 10 bases from J, the gap between germline ends came to 6 bases. Germline-derived CDR1 and CDR2 are SEHNR and FQNEAQ (reference sequence). This CDR3 has 11 residues. The CDR3 is CASSLRATIYF. The CDR3 region has the DNA TGTGCCAGCAGCTTAAGGGCAACCATATATTTT.

This clone was detected once. The rearrangement joins TRBV24-1 to TRBJ2-2, with D possibly matching TRBD1 (6 bases). The germline V gene has CDR1 KGHDR and CDR2 SFDVKD. The CDR3 has 17 residues. Trimming pared 3 bases from V and 4 bases from J, leaving 17 bases between. CDR3 residues: CATSDPSAGEVTGELFF. DNA of the CDR3: TGTGCCACCAGTGATCCATCGGCAGGGGAAGTCACCGGGGAGCTGTTTTTT.

This chain uses TRBV12-3 or TRBV12-4 with TRBJ2-1; D tentatively fits TRBD1 or TRBD2 (7 bases each). Trimming left V 6 bases short and J 9 bases short, with 12 bases between. The CDR3 covers 12 residues. The CDR3 region has the DNA TGTGCCAGCAGGGGGAGGGGGCCTGAGCAGTTCTTC. This gives the protein CASRGRGPEQFF.

The V and J genes are TRBV5-8 and TRBJ2-2; no firm D call. Trimming took off 6 bases at V and 3 bases at J, with 12 bases between the two ends. The CDR3 contains 14 residues. CDR1 SGHTS and CDR2 YDEGEE come from the germline V gene. The CDR3: CASTPTKYTGELFF. CDR3 nucleotide sequence: TGTGCCAGCACCCCTACAAAATACACCGGGGAGCTGTTTTTT.

This chain connects TRBV7-2 to TRBJ1-5; D gene unclear. The germline V gene has CDR1 SGHTA and CDR2 FQGNSA. V shed 4 bases and J shed 4 bases, with 8 bases lying between them. The CDR3 length is 13 residues. The DNA for the CDR3 is TGTGCCAGCAGCTCGACGGCAAATCAGCCCCAGCATTTT. Amino acid sequence: CASSSTANQPQHF.

This chain uses TRBV5-4 with TRBJ1-1; 9 nucleotides agree with TRBD1. V trimming: 3 bases; J trimming: 2 bases; junction bases outside the gene matches: 8. The CDR3 loop spans 16 amino acids. Germline V gives CDR1 SGHNT, CDR2 YYREEE (reference sequence). This CDR3 is CASSSPRTGVNTEAFF. The CDR3 DNA sequence: TGTGCCAGCAGCTCCCCCAGGACAGGGGTAAACACTGAAGCTTTCTTT.

The chain carries TRBV4-1 and TRBJ1-1; D ambiguous. Germline V lookup: CDR1 MGHRA, CDR2 YSYEKL. Trimming removed 1 base from V and 0 bases from J, with 6 bases in between. This CDR3 contains 14 residues. The CDR3, as DNA: TGCGCCAGCAGCCAAGGGCCGCTGAACACTGAAGCTTTCTTT. Its protein is CASSQGPLNTEAFF.

V and J are TRBV6-1 and TRBJ1-2; possible D gene TRBD1, 5 bases. V was shortened by 1 base and J by 5 bases, with 8 bases between the two germline ends. The germline gives CDR1 MNHNS, CDR2 SASEGT. This CDR3 is built from 13 residues. CDR3 region: CASSEGRGYGYTF. In nucleotides, the CDR3 is TGTGCCAGCAGTGAAGGACGGGGGTATGGCTACACCTTC.